This T cell receptor (beta chain) is drawn from a study of T-cell memory formation after mild COVID-19. The germline V gene encodes CDR1 MNHNY and CDR2 SVGAGI (reference sequence). Trimming took 2 bases from V and 7 from J, leaving 9 bases between them. CDR3 length: 13 residues. Sample barcodes and UMIs were carried by the TCR alpha and TCR beta cDNA libraries that 5'RACE generated with constant-segment primers. MiXCR, run by TCRdb on the 5' RACE reads, gives a single entry per CDR3 protein. The table shows 470,000 or so distinct CDR3 sequences, with approximately 18% occurring only once. This clonotype turned up a few times.

The chain joins TRBV6-6 to TRBJ2-1; D may be TRBD2 (5 bases). The sequencing input was PBMCs or a T cell subset sorted from them (not recorded which). The receptor was isolated from an adult woman who had mild COVID-19 (a few samples of this study predate the infection). Cell type and time point are not known. The chain's CDR3 is CASSYITGNEQFF. Written as DNA, the CDR3 is TGTGCCAGCAGTTACATCACGGGGAATGAGCAGTTCTTC.